This T cell receptor (beta chain) was recorded in a study of Ad26.COV2.S vaccination and SARS-CoV-2 variants. Study overall: The donor belonged to the COV1001 Ad26.COV2.S trial arm.

Some clones are missing from TCRdb's copy, which holds only in-frame ones; the method was immunoSEQ multiplex PCR. The sample lists roughly 390,000 clones; 75% to 90% were seen once. General study findings and limits: Once vaccination had occurred, spike-specific CD8+ and CD4+ T cell responses reportedly showed substantial breadth.

Treatment here: around 19 received Ad26.COV2.S at low or high dose, single or two shots; about 5 received placebo; per-sample allocation not given. The samples date from day 63 after the first vaccine or placebo injection. Concerning this clone: Its antigen is unknown.

The receptor comes from a person between 18 and 60 years old who received the Ad26.COV2.S COVID-19 vaccine or a placebo. The source material was peripheral blood, sampled in a trial of Ad26.COV2.S vaccine versus placebo.

CDR3 in amino acids: CAISELGGRNFNEQYF. As DNA, the CDR3 is TGTGCCATCAGTGAGTTAGGGGGCCGGAATTTTAACGAGCAGTACTTC. This chain links TRBV10-3 with TRBJ2-7; 7 bases fit TRBD1. CDR1 and CDR2 from the germline V gene are ENHRY and SYGVKD. Trimming removed 1 base from V and 5 bases from J; junction bases left unmatched: 11. CDR3 length: 16 residues.